This TCR beta chain came from a study of blood T cell repertoires in COVID-19. As originally analysed: Reference gene primer amplification in the assay estimated nucleated cell counts. Sequenced by immunoSEQ multiplex PCR; TCRdb stores in-frame clones only, minus some. For V, J and clone size, that table is used; D and trimming come from the DNA. Of 65,000 to 100,000 clones in the sample, 84% were seen once. V lost 1 base to trimming and J lost 4 bases, with 13 bases between them. The germline V gene encodes CDR1 SGHTA and CDR2 FQGNSA. CDR3 size: 15 residues. This chain connects TRBV7-2 to TRBJ2-5; D may be TRBD1 (5 bases). The source of this sequence is a human donor in a cohort sampled during active COVID-19. Sequenced material: peripheral blood. The CDR3 bases are TGTGCCAGCAGCTTAGGCGACAGAGGTGCAGAGACCCAGTACTTC. Its protein is CASSLGDRGAETQYF.